This paragraph covers one TCR beta chain sequence. In the original workflow: Amplification from reference gene primers served as the basis for estimated nucleated cell counts. Sequencing used immunoSEQ multiplex PCR; TCRdb keeps in-frame clones, though not all of them. V and J calls and clone size are given by that table; D and trimming were obtained from the DNA. The sample includes just over 75,000 clones, over 80% of them seen just once. The data are from a study of blood T cell repertoires in COVID-19. Study-level background: Acute-phase and convalescent COVID-19 samples originated in the United States, Italy and Spain. From T cells, B-cell-depleted T cells, or PBMCs came the material, which was cDNA or gDNA.

The CDR3 is made up of 12 amino acids. V lost 3 bases to trimming and J lost 6 bases, with 10 bases between them. From germline, CDR1 is GTSNPN and CDR2 SVGIG (reference sequence). The chain is built from TRBV30 and TRBJ2-3; TRBD2 is a possible D gene (5 bases). The TCR originated in a man over 45 with acute or convalescent COVID-19. What was sequenced was peripheral blood. The CDR3 loop reads CAWRDSLDTQYF. CDR3 in DNA: TGTGCCTGGAGGGACTCTTTGGATACGCAGTATTTT.